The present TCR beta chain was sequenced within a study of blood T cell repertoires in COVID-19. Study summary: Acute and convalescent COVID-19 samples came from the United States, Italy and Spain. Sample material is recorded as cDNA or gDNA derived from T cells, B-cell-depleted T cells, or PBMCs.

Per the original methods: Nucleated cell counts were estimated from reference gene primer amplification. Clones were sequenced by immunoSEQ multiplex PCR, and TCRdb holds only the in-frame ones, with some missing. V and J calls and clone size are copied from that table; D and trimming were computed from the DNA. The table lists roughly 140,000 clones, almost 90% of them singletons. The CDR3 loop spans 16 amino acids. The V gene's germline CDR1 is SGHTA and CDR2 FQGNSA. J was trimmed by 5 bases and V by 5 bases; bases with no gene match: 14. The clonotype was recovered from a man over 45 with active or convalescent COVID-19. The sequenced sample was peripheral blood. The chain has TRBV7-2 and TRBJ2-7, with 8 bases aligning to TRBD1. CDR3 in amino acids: CASSPPGLTGGDEQYF. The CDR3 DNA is TGTGCCAGCAGCCCCCCCGGACTAACAGGGGGTGACGAGCAGTACTTC.